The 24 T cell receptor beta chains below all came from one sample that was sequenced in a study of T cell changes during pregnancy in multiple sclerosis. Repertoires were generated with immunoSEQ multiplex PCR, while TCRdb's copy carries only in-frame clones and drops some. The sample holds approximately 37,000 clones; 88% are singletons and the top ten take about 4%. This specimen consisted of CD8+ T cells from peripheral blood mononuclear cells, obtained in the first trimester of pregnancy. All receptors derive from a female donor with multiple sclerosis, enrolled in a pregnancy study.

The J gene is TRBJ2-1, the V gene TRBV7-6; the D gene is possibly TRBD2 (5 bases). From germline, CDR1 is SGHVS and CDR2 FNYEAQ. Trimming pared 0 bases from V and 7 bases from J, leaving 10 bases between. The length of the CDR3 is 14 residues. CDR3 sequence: CASSLASVPNEQFF. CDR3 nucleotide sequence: TGTGCCAGCAGCTTAGCTAGCGTACCTAATGAGCAGTTCTTC. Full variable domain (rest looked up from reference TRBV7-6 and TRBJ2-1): GAGVSQSPRYKVTKRGQDVALRCDPISGHVSLYWYRQALGQGPEFLTYFNYEAQQDKSGLPNDRFSAERPEGSISTLTIQRTEQRDSAMYRCASSLASVPNEQFFGPGTRLTVL.

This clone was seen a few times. CDR3 residues: CASRPGTGDAGELFF. DNA for the CDR3: TGTGCCAGCAGGCCCGGGACAGGGGACGCCGGGGAGCTGTTTTTT. The chain has TRBV6-6 and TRBJ2-2, with 10 nucleotides matching TRBD1. The CDR3 has 15 residues. J gave up 6 bases and V 6 bases, and 7 bases lay outside the gene matches. Germline V CDR1 and CDR2: MNHNY, SVGAGI (reference sequence).

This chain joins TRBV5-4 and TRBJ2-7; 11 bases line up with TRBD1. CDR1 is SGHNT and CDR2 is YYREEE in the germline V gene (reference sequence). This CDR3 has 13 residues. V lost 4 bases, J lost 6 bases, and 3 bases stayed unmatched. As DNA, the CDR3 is TGTGCCAGCAGCCCCGGGACAGGGGGCGAGCAGTACTTC. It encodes CASSPGTGGEQYF.

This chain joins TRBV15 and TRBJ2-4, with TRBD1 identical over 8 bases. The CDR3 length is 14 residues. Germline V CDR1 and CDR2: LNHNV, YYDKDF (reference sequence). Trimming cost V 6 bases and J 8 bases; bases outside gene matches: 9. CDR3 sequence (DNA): TGTGCCACCAGAGAAAATGGACAGGGAGACATTCAGTACTTC. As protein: CATRENGQGDIQYF.

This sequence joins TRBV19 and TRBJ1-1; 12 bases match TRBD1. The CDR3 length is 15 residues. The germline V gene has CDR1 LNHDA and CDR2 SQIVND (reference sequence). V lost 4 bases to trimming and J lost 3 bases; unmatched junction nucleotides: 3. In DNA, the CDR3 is TGTGCCAGTAGTAGGGACAGGGGGCCGTACACTGAAGCTTTCTTT. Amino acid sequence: CASSRDRGPYTEAFF.

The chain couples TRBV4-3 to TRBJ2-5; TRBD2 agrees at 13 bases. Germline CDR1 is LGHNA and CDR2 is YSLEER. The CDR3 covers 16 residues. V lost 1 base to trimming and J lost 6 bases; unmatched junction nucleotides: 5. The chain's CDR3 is CASSQGLAGGGQTQYF. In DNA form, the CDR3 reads TGCGCCAGCAGCCAAGGACTAGCGGGGGGAGGGCAGACCCAGTACTTC.

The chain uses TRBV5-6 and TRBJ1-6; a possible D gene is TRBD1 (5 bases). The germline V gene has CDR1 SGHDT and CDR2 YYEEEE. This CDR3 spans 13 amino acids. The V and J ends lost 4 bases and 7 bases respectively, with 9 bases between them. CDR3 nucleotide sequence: TGTGCCAGCAGCGGGGGGGGGAATTCACCCCTCCACTTT. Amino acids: CASSGGGNSPLHF.

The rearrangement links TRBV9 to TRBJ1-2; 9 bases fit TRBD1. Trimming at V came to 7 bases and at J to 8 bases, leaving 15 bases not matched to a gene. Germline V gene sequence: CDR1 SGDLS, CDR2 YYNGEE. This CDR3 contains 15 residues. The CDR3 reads CASLSGTGRSGGYTF. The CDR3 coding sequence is TGTGCCAGCTTGTCCGGGACAGGGAGGTCCGGAGGCTACACCTTC. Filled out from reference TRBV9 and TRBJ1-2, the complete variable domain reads DSGVTQTPKHLITATGQRVTLRCSPRSGDLSVYWYQQSLDQGLQFLIQYYNGEERAKGNILERFSAQQFPDLHSELNLSSLELGDSALYFCASLSGTGRSGGYTFGSGTRLTVV.

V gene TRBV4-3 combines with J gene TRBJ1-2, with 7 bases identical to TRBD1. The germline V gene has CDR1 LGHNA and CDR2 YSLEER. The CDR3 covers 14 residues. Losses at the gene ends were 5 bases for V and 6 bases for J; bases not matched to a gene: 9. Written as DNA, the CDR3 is TGCGCCAGCAGCGAGGACAGGCTCAGGGATGGCTACACCTTC. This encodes CASSEDRLRDGYTF.

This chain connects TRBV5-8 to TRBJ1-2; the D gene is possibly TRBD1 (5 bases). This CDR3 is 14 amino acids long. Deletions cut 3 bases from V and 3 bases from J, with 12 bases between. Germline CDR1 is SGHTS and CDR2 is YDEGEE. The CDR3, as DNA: TGTGCCAGCAGCTCGACCCCGGGGGACTATGGCTACACCTTC. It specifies CASSSTPGDYGYTF.

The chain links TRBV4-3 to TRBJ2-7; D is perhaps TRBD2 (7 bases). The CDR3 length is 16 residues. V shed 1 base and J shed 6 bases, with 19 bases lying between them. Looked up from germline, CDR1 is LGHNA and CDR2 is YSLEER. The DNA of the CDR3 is TGCGCCAGCAGCCAAGCGGGCAGGGGACTAATTGGCGAGCAGTACTTC. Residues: CASSQAGRGLIGEQYF.

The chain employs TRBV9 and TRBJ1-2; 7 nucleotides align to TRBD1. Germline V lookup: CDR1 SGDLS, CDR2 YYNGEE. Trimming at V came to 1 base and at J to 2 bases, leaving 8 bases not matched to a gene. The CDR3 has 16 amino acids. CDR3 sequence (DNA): TGTGCCAGCAGCGTATCAGGGGACAGACCAAACTATGGCTACACCTTC. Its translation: CASSVSGDRPNYGYTF.

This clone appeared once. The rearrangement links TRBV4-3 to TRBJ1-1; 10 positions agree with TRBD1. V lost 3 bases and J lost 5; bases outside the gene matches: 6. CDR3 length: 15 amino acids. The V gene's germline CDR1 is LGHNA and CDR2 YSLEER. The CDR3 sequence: CASSHQTGGWTEAFF. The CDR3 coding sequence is TGCGCCAGCAGCCACCAGACAGGGGGCTGGACTGAAGCTTTCTTT.

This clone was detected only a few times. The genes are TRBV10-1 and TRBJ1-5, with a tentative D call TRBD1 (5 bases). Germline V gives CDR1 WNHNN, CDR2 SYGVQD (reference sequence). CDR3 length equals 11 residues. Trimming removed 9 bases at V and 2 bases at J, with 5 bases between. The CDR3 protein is CARQGNQPQHF. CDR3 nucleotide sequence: TGCGCCAGACAGGGCAATCAGCCCCAGCATTTT.

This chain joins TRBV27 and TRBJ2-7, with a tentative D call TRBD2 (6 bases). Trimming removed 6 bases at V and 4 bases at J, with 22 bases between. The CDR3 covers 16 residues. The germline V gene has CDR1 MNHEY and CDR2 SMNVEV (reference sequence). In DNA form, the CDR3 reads TGTGCCAGCAGGGCCTCCGTAACAGGAGGGTGGTACGAGCAGTACTTC. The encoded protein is CASRASVTGGWYEQYF.

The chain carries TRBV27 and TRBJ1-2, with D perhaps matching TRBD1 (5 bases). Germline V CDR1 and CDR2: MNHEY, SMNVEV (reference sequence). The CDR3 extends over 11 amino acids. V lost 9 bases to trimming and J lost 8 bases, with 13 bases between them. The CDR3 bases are TGTGCCAGTTCCTATGGGGGGGGCTACACCTTC. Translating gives CASSYGGGYTF.

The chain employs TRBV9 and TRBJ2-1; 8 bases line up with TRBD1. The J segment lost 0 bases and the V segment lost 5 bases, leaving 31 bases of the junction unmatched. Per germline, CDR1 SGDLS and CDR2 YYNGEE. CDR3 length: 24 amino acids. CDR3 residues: CASSPPPPSTGVKVTYPSYNEQFF. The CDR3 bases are TGTGCCAGCAGTCCCCCCCCGCCCTCGACAGGGGTAAAGGTGACTTACCCCTCCTACAATGAGCAGTTCTTC.

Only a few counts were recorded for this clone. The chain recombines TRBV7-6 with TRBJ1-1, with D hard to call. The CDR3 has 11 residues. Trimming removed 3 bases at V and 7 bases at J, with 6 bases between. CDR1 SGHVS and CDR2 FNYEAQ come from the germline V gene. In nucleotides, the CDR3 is TGTGCCAGCAGCTTTGGGAGTGAAGCTTTCTTT. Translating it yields CASSFGSEAFF. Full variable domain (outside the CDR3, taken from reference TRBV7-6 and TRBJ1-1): GAGVSQSPRYKVTKRGQDVALRCDPISGHVSLYWYRQALGQGPEFLTYFNYEAQQDKSGLPNDRFSAERPEGSISTLTIQRTEQRDSAMYRCASSFGSEAFFGQGTRLTVV.

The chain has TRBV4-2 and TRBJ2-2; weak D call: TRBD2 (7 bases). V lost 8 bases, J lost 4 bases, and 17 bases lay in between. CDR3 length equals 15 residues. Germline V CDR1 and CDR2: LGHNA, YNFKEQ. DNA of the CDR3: TGTGCCAGCCGGGTGGGGGCGGGAGCCACCGGGGAGCTGTTTTTT. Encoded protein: CASRVGAGATGELFF.

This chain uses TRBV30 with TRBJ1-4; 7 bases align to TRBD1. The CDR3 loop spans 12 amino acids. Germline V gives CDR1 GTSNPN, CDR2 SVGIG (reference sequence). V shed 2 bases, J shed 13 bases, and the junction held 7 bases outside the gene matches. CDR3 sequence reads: CAWSSYRGRLFF. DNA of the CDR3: TGTGCCTGGAGTTCATACAGGGGTAGACTGTTTTTT.

The CDR3 DNA follows: TGTGCCACCGCGGGGTCAGCGGTCACTGAAGCTTTCTTT. Protein: CATAGSAVTEAFF. This chain joins TRBV7-8 and TRBJ1-1; D remains unclear. There are 13 residues in the CDR3. CDR1 and CDR2 from the germline V gene are SGHVS and FQNEAQ. V was shortened by 10 bases and J by 4 bases, with 16 bases between the two germline ends.

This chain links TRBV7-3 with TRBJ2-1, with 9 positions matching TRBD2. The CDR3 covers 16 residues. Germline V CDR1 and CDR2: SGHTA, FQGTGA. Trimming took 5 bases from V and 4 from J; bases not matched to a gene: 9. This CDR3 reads CASSARGTSPYNEQFF. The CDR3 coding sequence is TGTGCCAGCAGCGCTAGGGGGACTAGCCCATACAATGAGCAGTTCTTC.

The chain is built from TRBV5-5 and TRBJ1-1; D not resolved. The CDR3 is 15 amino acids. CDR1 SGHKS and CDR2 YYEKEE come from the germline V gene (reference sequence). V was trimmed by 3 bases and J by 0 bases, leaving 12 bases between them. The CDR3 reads CASSSTLGLNTEAFF. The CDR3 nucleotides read TGTGCCAGCAGCTCGACACTAGGGTTGAACACTGAAGCTTTCTTT.

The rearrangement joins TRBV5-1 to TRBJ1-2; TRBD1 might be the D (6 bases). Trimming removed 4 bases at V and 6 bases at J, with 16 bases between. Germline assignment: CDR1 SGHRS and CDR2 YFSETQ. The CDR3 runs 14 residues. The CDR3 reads CASSQLSYRDGYTF. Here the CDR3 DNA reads TGCGCCAGCAGCCAGCTTTCATACAGGGATGGCTACACCTTC. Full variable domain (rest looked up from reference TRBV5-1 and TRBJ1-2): KAGVTQTPRYLIKTRGQQVTLSCSPISGHRSVSWYQQTPGQGLQFLFEYFSETQRNKGNFPGRFSGRQFSNSRSEMNVSTLELGDSALYLCASSQLSYRDGYTFGSGTRLTVV.